What follows describes a single T cell receptor (beta chain). Its target is unknown. The sample is drawn from a study of PD-1 blockade in classical Hodgkin lymphoma. Broader study findings: Patients excluded were those beginning nivolumab under 1 year after ASCT.

Between the trimmed V and J ends, which lost 5 bases and 7 bases, there was a span of 14 bases. Germline V gene data show CDR1 as WSHSY and CDR2 as SAAADI. This CDR3 contains 13 residues. Relapse was seen in all patients after autologous stem cell transplantation, and brentuximab vedotin exposure was variable. The data were produced by immunoSEQ multiplex PCR, yet TCRdb's version contains in-frame clones alone and is incomplete. In the table there are about 23,000 clones, over 60% of which are singletons. The chain has TRBV10-2 and TRBJ1-2; the D gene is possibly TRBD1 (5 bases). This clonotype was obtained from a human donor with classical Hodgkin lymphoma. Sequences were derived from peripheral blood mononuclear cells (PBMCs), sampled at baseline. CDR3 residues: CASSRDGPGGYTF. The CDR3 DNA is TGCGCCAGCAGTCGGGACGGCCCCGGTGGCTACACCTTC.